This TCR beta chain stems from a study of Ad26.COV2.S vaccination and SARS-CoV-2 variants. Across the whole study: A participant enrolled in the COV1001 Ad26.COV2.S trial arm provided the sample.

General study findings and limits: Comparable non-spike TCR breadth was observed in vaccine and placebo recipients.

This clone was seen a single time. The target antigen is unknown. Clones were sequenced by immunoSEQ multiplex PCR, and TCRdb holds only the in-frame ones, with some missing. The sample contains around 300,000 clones, around 90% of which appear only once. Noted treatment: roughly 18 received Ad26.COV2.S at low or high dose, single or two shots; roughly 5 received placebo; per-sample allocation not given. On day 63 after the first injection, vaccine and placebo recipients gave samples. The sample came from a Boston adult aged 18-55 years. An Ad26 vector expressing Wuhan-strain SARS-CoV-2 spike constituted the vaccine. Trimming pared 4 bases from V and 4 bases from J, leaving 13 bases between. The CDR3 loop spans 13 amino acids. CDR1 and CDR2 (germline): SQVTM, ANQGSEA.

Sequencing used peripheral blood, obtained in a trial of Ad26.COV2.S vaccine versus placebo. The TCR originated in a person between 18 and 60 years old who received the Ad26.COV2.S COVID-19 vaccine or a placebo. This chain links TRBV29-1 with TRBJ1-2; D remains ambiguous. As DNA, the CDR3 is TGCAGCGTTGGAGGCCAGGACTCCTATGGCTACACCTTC. It translates to CSVGGQDSYGYTF.